The 25 T cell receptor beta chains below were found in one sample sequenced in a study of OX40 agonist ivuxolimab in advanced cancers. Measured with immunoSEQ multiplex PCR; TCRdb has only the in-frame clones, and not every one. The repertoire holds 55,000 to 75,000 clones, with about 91% as singletons. The sample was CD4+ or CD8+ T cells sorted from blood, taken in a trial of the OX40 agonist ivuxolimab. Receptor source: an adult with an advanced solid tumor such as melanoma, head and neck, liver or kidney cancer.

The chain couples TRBV10-3 to TRBJ2-7, with 8 bases that match TRBD1. The length of the CDR3 is 16 residues. The ends lost 6 bases at V and 2 bases at J; junction bases unmatched: 12. Germline CDR1 reads ENHRY; CDR2 reads SYGVKD. CDR3 in amino acids: CAIRTPDRGGPYEQYF. CDR3 coding DNA: TGTGCCATCAGGACCCCTGACAGGGGCGGTCCCTACGAGCAGTACTTC.

This sequence joins TRBV9 and TRBJ1-1; D is possibly TRBD1 (5 bases). Trimming removed 3 bases from V and 0 bases from J, with 12 bases in between. The CDR3 runs to 15 residues. Germline V gives CDR1 SGDLS, CDR2 YYNGEE. The CDR3 protein is CASSAPGSMNTEAFF. The DNA of the CDR3 is TGTGCCAGCAGCGCTCCAGGGAGCATGAACACTGAAGCTTTCTTT.

This clone was seen once. CDR3 nucleotide sequence: TGTGCCAGCAGTTTTACAGCAACAGGGATGAGCTCTGGAAACACCATATATTTT. Encoded protein: CASSFTATGMSSGNTIYF. The V and J genes are TRBV28 and TRBJ1-3; weak D call: TRBD1 (6 bases). Germline V gives CDR1 MDHEN, CDR2 SYDVKM. Between the trimmed V and J ends, which lost 3 bases and 0 bases, there was a span of 18 bases. CDR3 size: 18 residues. The variable domain in full, completed from reference TRBV28 and TRBJ1-3, reads DVKVTQSSRYLVKRTGEKVFLECVQDMDHENMFWYRQDPGLGLRLIYFSYDVKMKEKGDIPEGYSVSREKKERFSLILESASTNQTSMYLCASSFTATGMSSGNTIYFGEGSWLTVV.

The gene calls are TRBV27 and TRBJ2-7; 14 nucleotides agree with TRBD2. V was clipped by 6 bases and J by 0 bases; unmatched bases: 4. The length of the CDR3 is 16 residues. The germline V gene encodes CDR1 MNHEY and CDR2 SMNVEV (reference sequence). The CDR3 reads CASSPGLAGASYEQYF. CDR3 bases: TGTGCCAGCAGCCCGGGACTAGCGGGGGCCTCCTACGAGCAGTACTTC.

As regards this clone: One junction end disagrees with the germline gene, perhaps due to a read error. The genes are TRBV9 and TRBJ2-5; D is ambiguous. The CDR3 spans 13 residues. From germline, CDR1 is SGDLS and CDR2 YYNGEE. The chain's CDR3 is CASSVWPQEAQYF. In nucleotides, the CDR3 is TGTGCCAGCAGCGTATGGCCCCAAGAGGCCCAGTACTTC.

This chain joins TRBV6-5 and TRBJ1-5; no clear D gene. CDR1 and CDR2 (germline): MNHEY, SVGAGI. This CDR3 has 14 residues. Trimming removed 2 bases at V and 7 bases at J, with 12 bases between. Here the CDR3 reads CASSYSQDLQPQHF. The CDR3 region has the DNA TGTGCCAGCAGTTACAGTCAGGACCTACAGCCCCAGCATTTT.

The CDR3 region has the DNA TGTGCCAGCAGCCTGTTCCTATCGGAGACCCAGTACTTC. Translating it yields CASSLFLSETQYF. The V and J genes are TRBV5-6 and TRBJ2-5, with D unclear. With 4 bases removed from V and 5 bases from J, the gap between germline ends came to 12 bases. The germline V gene has CDR1 SGHDT and CDR2 YYEEEE. The CDR3 spans 13 residues.

The genes are TRBV27 and TRBJ2-3; 8 bases match TRBD2. The CDR3 length is 16 residues. CDR1 MNHEY and CDR2 SMNVEV come from the germline V gene (reference sequence). Trimming cost V 4 bases and J 2 bases; bases outside gene matches: 8. The CDR3 DNA follows: TGTGCCAGCAGTTCCACAGCGGGAGTCCCCACAGATACGCAGTATTTT. Its protein is CASSSTAGVPTDTQYF.

The chain carries TRBV9 and TRBJ1-1; D might be TRBD1 (5 bases). The CDR3 spans 13 residues. The ends were cut back, 3 bases at V and 7 bases at J, with 13 bases in the middle. CDR1 is SGDLS, CDR2 YYNGEE, per germline. The CDR3: CASSERQGLEAFF. DNA of the CDR3: TGTGCCAGCAGCGAGAGGCAGGGTCTTGAAGCTTTCTTT.

This clone was recorded only once. The V call is TRBV7-7, the J call TRBJ2-5, with 7 bases fitting TRBD1. Germline CDR1 is SSHAT and CDR2 is FNYEAQ (reference sequence). V shed 5 bases, J shed 2 bases, and the junction held 2 bases outside the gene matches. The CDR3 consists of 13 residues. Here the CDR3 DNA reads TGTGCCAGCAGCGAGGGACAGCAAGAGACCCAGTACTTC. Translating it yields CASSEGQQETQYF.

The chain joins TRBV6-5 to TRBJ2-4, with D possibly being TRBD1 (6 bases). V was shortened by 0 bases and J by 5 bases, with 14 bases between the two germline ends. This CDR3 spans 16 amino acids. CDR1 is MNHEY and CDR2 is SVGAGI in the germline V gene. The CDR3 DNA follows: TGTGCCAGCAGTTACTCGGGGGCGCTGGGCGAAAACATTCAGTACTTC. Protein product: CASSYSGALGENIQYF.

The CDR3 region has the DNA TGTGCCAGCAGACCGGGACAGGGGATAGGGAACACCATATATTTT. Translating it yields CASRPGQGIGNTIYF. The gene calls are TRBV6-5 and TRBJ1-3; 10 bases agree with TRBD1. The germline CDR1 and CDR2 sequences are MNHEY and SVGAGI. The V gene end was trimmed by 6 bases and the J gene end by 7 bases; junction bases not matched to a gene: 9. The CDR3 extends over 15 amino acids.

This rearrangement joins TRBV29-1 to TRBJ2-1; D unclear. The V gene lost 7 bases and the J gene lost 5 bases, with 6 bases spanning the gap. The CDR3 totals 10 residues. Germline V lookup: CDR1 SQVTM, CDR2 ANQGSEA. The chain's CDR3 is CSGWDNEQFF. In DNA form, the CDR3 reads TGCAGCGGTTGGGACAATGAGCAGTTCTTC.

The CDR3 loop is CASSLGGPKNIQYF. The CDR3 coding sequence is TGTGCCAGCAGCTTGGGAGGTCCCAAAAACATTCAGTACTTC. The rearrangement joins TRBV7-9 to TRBJ2-4; D is possibly TRBD2 (6 bases). This CDR3 is 14 amino acids long. V was cut by 3 bases and J by 2 bases, with 8 bases left in between. Germline V gene data show CDR1 as SEHNR and CDR2 as FQNEAQ (reference sequence).

The chain recombines TRBV19 with TRBJ2-1; D is ambiguous. V lost 5 bases to trimming and J lost 7 bases, with 9 bases between them. Germline assignment: CDR1 LNHDA and CDR2 SQIVND (reference sequence). The CDR3 loop spans 12 amino acids. CDR3 protein: CASSQYRNEQFF. The CDR3 nucleotides read TGTGCCAGTAGTCAATATAGGAATGAGCAGTTCTTC.

V usage is TRBV6-5 and J usage is TRBJ1-2, with 9 bases lining up with TRBD1. Germline V gene sequence: CDR1 MNHEY, CDR2 SVGAGI. This CDR3 is built from 16 residues. Losses at the gene ends were 0 bases for V and 2 bases for J; bases not matched to a gene: 4. CDR3 DNA: TGTGCCAGCAGTTACTCTGCCGGGACAGGGAACTATGGCTACACCTTC. Translated: CASSYSAGTGNYGYTF.

This CDR3 is CATRGLAGPSSYNEQFF. The CDR3 DNA sequence: TGTGCCACAAGAGGACTAGCGGGCCCCAGCTCCTACAATGAGCAGTTCTTC. This chain uses TRBV19 with TRBJ2-1, with 11 nucleotides matching TRBD2. The V gene end was trimmed by 10 bases and the J gene end by 0 bases; junction bases not matched to a gene: 11. Germline V gene lookup returns CDR1 LNHDA and CDR2 SQIVND (reference sequence). The CDR3 runs 17 residues.

This clone occurred once. V gene TRBV14 combines with J gene TRBJ2-7; D is undetermined. The germline CDR1 and CDR2 sequences are SGHDN and FVKESK. This CDR3 has 16 residues. V lost 0 bases and J lost 3, with 15 bases in between. CDR3 region: CASSQEYWATIYEQYF. Written as DNA, the CDR3 is TGTGCCAGCAGCCAAGAATACTGGGCCACGATCTACGAGCAGTACTTC.

The V and J genes are TRBV28 and TRBJ2-7; 12 bases are a match to TRBD2. V gave up 6 bases and J gave up 4 bases; unmatched junction bases: 7. Germline CDR1 reads MDHEN; CDR2 reads SYDVKM. This CDR3 is 15 amino acids long. The CDR3 sequence: CASSRKLAGGYEQYF. In nucleotides, the CDR3 is TGTGCCAGCAGCCGAAAACTAGCGGGAGGTTACGAGCAGTACTTC.

The chain combines TRBV29-1 with TRBJ2-1; D possibly matches TRBD1 or TRBD2 (6 bases each). The CDR3 runs 14 residues. The V end was cut by 1 base, the J end by 4 bases, with 11 bases between. Germline V lookup: CDR1 SQVTM, CDR2 ANQGSEA. CDR3 DNA: TGCAGCGTTGAAGGGGGGGCCGGATACAATGAGCAGTTCTTC. Translated: CSVEGGAGYNEQFF.

V usage is TRBV5-1 and J usage is TRBJ2-1; 11 positions match TRBD2. CDR1 is SGHRS, CDR2 YFSETQ, per germline. After removal of 4 bases from V and 7 bases from J, the junction contained 22 bases not matched to a gene. The CDR3 consists of 20 residues. Here the CDR3 reads CASSAGQGRSGRAFSNEQFF. The CDR3 coding sequence is TGCGCCAGCAGCGCTGGACAGGGACGTAGCGGGAGGGCGTTTAGTAATGAGCAGTTCTTC.

The genes are TRBV7-9 and TRBJ2-7; 8 positions match TRBD2. The germline V gene has CDR1 SEHNR and CDR2 FQNEAQ (reference sequence). This CDR3 has 17 residues. V dropped 1 base and J dropped 4; count of bases not matched to a gene: 12. The DNA of the CDR3 is TGTGCCAGCAGCTTAGGCCCCGCGGGGGGCGGACCTTACGAGCAGTACTTC. Translating gives CASSLGPAGGGPYEQYF.

J is TRBJ2-3 and V is TRBV7-6, with unresolved D. Germline CDR1 reads SGHVS; CDR2 reads FNYEAQ. The CDR3 has 14 residues. Trimming cost V 5 bases and J 4 bases, with 13 bases left between them. The CDR3 bases are TGTGCCAGCAGCCCATTGGGAAGCTCAGATACGCAGTATTTT. Protein: CASSPLGSSDTQYF.

This chain joins TRBV28 and TRBJ2-3, with D unresolved. The CDR3 length is 13 residues. Looked up from germline, CDR1 is MDHEN and CDR2 is SYDVKM. Trimming cost V 1 base and J 4 bases, with 6 bases left between them. The CDR3 reads CASSLSISDTQYF. DNA of the CDR3: TGTGCCAGCAGTTTATCCATATCAGATACGCAGTATTTT.

The chain links TRBV4-1 to TRBJ2-3; D may be TRBD2 (5 bases). Trimming removed 4 bases at V and 0 bases at J, with 11 bases between. The germline gives CDR1 MGHRA, CDR2 YSYEKL. This CDR3 contains 15 residues. This CDR3 reads CASSLGLSSTDTQYF. In DNA, the CDR3 is TGCGCCAGCAGCCTCGGACTTAGTAGCACAGATACGCAGTATTTT.